A selection of T cell receptor beta chains follows, all from one sample in a study of regulatory T cells in long-lasting Graves disease. TCRdb re-derived calls from the multiplex PCR reads in MiXCR, one entry per CDR3 protein. The sample consists of 400,000 to 500,000 distinct CDR3 sequences, roughly a fifth of them appearing once. This material consisted of peripheral blood mononuclear cells (PBMCs), taken when the disease was refractory, from a patient treated with antithyroid drugs. All receptors come from a female donor with Graves disease. Both conserved end residues are part of each CDR3. A D gene is named only where the DNA matches it firmly. Size is omitted from some rows. Given values are once, few, many or a class for expanded clones.

d_gene	v_gene	abundance	j_gene	len	CDR3aa	CDR3nt
-	TRBV3-1	few	TRBJ1-4	14	CASSPVGRAEKLFF	TGTGCCAGCAGCCCCGTGGGGAGGGCCGAAAAACTGTTTTTT
TRBD1	TRBV29-1	-	TRBJ1-1	13	CSAPGQGGTEAFF	TGCAGCGCCCCCGGACAGGGGGGAACTGAAGCTTTCTTT
-	TRBV19	few	TRBJ1-5	13	CASRNKGLRRQHF	TGTGCCAGTAGAAATAAAGGTTTGAGACGCCAGCATTTT
-	TRBV12-3/TRBV12-4	many	TRBJ1-5	17	CASSLVPASPGNQPQHF	TGTGCCAGCAGTTTAGTCCCCGCTAGTCCGGGCAATCAGCCCCAGCATTTT
-	TRBV4-1	few	TRBJ1-5	15	CASSQASELNQPQHF	TGCGCCAGCAGCCAAGCTTCAGAACTCAATCAGCCCCAGCATTTT
TRBD1	TRBV19	-	TRBJ1-5	15	CASSPTDRVGQPQHF	TGTGCCAGTAGTCCCACCGACAGGGTGGGTCAGCCCCAGCATTTT
TRBD2	TRBV29-1	many	TRBJ2-5	14	CSVDSGRNQETQYF	TGCAGCGTTGATAGCGGGAGGAACCAAGAGACCCAGTACTTC
TRBD2	TRBV19	few	TRBJ2-5	17	CASSIDPSSGRRETQYF	TGTGCCAGTAGTATAGACCCATCTAGCGGGAGACGAGAGACCCAGTACTTC
-	TRBV20-1	-	TRBJ2-3	14	CSARVFGAADTQYF	TGCAGTGCTAGAGTCTTTGGGGCGGCAGATACGCAGTATTTT
TRBD1	TRBV5-1	few	TRBJ1-2	14	CASSSGTGAYGYTF	TGCGCCAGCAGCTCCGGGACAGGGGCGTATGGCTACACCTTC
TRBD1	TRBV5-1	many	TRBJ2-5	15	CASSSRGRGKETQYF	TGCGCCAGCAGCTCACGAGGCAGGGGGAAAGAGACCCAGTACTTC
-	TRBV6-2/TRBV6-3	-	TRBJ2-7	13	CASSTGTSYEQYF	TGTGCCAGCAGTACCGGTACAAGTTACGAGCAGTACTTC
TRBD1	TRBV19	-	TRBJ2-7	14	CASSVGQGAGEQYF	TGTGCCAGTAGTGTCGGACAGGGGGCCGGGGAGCAGTACTTC
-	TRBV20-1	many	TRBJ2-5	14	CSASGGETQETQYF	TGCAGTGCTAGCGGCGGGGAGACACAAGAGACCCAGTACTTC
-	TRBV29-1	few	TRBJ1-2	11	CSVAGADGYTF	TGCAGCGTAGCCGGGGCCGATGGCTACACCTTC
-	TRBV7-2	many	TRBJ1-5	12	CASSLPNQPQHF	TGTGCCAGCAGCTTGCCTAATCAGCCCCAGCATTTT
TRBD1	TRBV9	few	TRBJ1-2	14	CASSARDRNYGYTF	TGTGCCAGCAGCGCCCGGGACAGGAACTATGGCTACACCTTC
-	TRBV12-5	many	TRBJ2-5	15	CASGYQGSYQETQYF	TGTGCTAGTGGTTACCAGGGATCGTACCAAGAGACCCAGTACTTC
-	TRBV6-2/TRBV6-3	-	TRBJ1-2	13	CASSSTRPAGYTF	TGTGCCAGCAGTTCGACGCGGCCAGCAGGCTACACCTTC
-	TRBV9	few	TRBJ2-2	14	CASSRAGITGELFF	TGTGCCAGCTCGCGGGCGGGAATCACCGGGGAGCTGTTTTTT
-	TRBV27	few	TRBJ2-7	14	CASSLRHGIYEQYF	TGTGCCAGCAGTCTCCGACACGGAATTTACGAGCAGTACTTC
-	TRBV7-3	-	TRBJ1-1	13	CASSFDGSTEAFF	TGTGCCAGCAGCTTCGATGGGTCGACTGAAGCTTTCTTT
-	TRBV10-2	few	TRBJ2-7	13	CVSSVSRRNEQYF	TGCGTCAGCAGTGTGTCCAGGAGGAACGAGCAGTACTTC
TRBD1	TRBV5-1	few	TRBJ1-6	17	CASSPSPGTGANSPLHF	TGCGCCAGCAGCCCTAGTCCCGGGACAGGGGCTAATTCACCCCTCCACTTT
-	TRBV6-1	few	TRBJ1-2	14	CASRPGPSTAGYTF	TGTGCCAGCAGACCGGGACCCTCAACTGCTGGCTACACCTTC
TRBD1	TRBV20-1	-	TRBJ1-2	13	CSAGDRGFYGYTF	TGCAGTGCTGGAGACAGGGGGTTCTATGGCTACACCTTC
TRBD1	TRBV5-1	many	TRBJ1-4	15	CASSFMGQGVEKLFF	TGCGCCAGCAGCTTTATGGGACAGGGCGTAGAAAAACTGTTTTTT
-	TRBV29-1	few	TRBJ2-7	14	CSVMGEDPTYEQYF	TGCAGCGTTATGGGCGAGGACCCGACCTACGAGCAGTACTTC
-	TRBV7-9	many	TRBJ1-5	13	CASSPDGNQPQHF	TGTGCCAGCAGCCCGGACGGTAATCAGCCCCAGCATTTT
TRBD1	TRBV7-8	few	TRBJ1-1	15	CASSWGGTENTEAFF	TGTGCCAGCAGCTGGGGGGGGACAGAGAACACTGAAGCTTTCTTT
-	TRBV15	many	TRBJ1-4	16	CATSRGGRSGIEKLFF	TGTGCCACCAGCAGAGGGGGCCGTTCGGGAATCGAAAAACTGTTTTTT
TRBD1	TRBV20-1	many	TRBJ2-5	15	CSASARQGASETQYF	TGCAGTGCTAGTGCGAGACAGGGCGCCTCGGAGACCCAGTACTTC
-	TRBV6-2/TRBV6-3	many	TRBJ1-2	15	CASSYQQGRGWGYTF	TGTGCCAGCAGTTACCAGCAGGGTCGCGGCTGGGGCTACACCTTC
-	TRBV20-1	-	TRBJ1-2	12	CSARAEVYGYTF	TGCAGTGCTAGAGCGGAGGTCTATGGCTACACCTTC
TRBD2	TRBV7-9	many	TRBJ2-7	14	CASSFASGSYEQYF	TGTGCCAGCAGCTTCGCAAGCGGGAGCTACGAGCAGTACTTC
-	TRBV20-1	-	TRBJ2-7	14	CSARDLMSSYEQYF	TGCAGTGCTAGAGATCTGATGAGCTCCTACGAGCAGTACTTC
-	TRBV5-1	-	TRBJ2-7	18	CASSPTRPGRTNSYEQYF	TGCGCCAGCAGCCCGACGCGACCGGGTCGGACAAACTCCTACGAGCAGTACTTC
-	TRBV7-9	few	TRBJ1-1	14	CASSHDSYDTEAFF	TGTGCCAGCAGCCACGACAGTTATGACACTGAAGCTTTCTTT
-	TRBV27	-	TRBJ2-1	13	CASARGGYNEQFF	TGTGCCAGCGCAAGGGGAGGCTACAATGAGCAGTTCTTC
-	TRBV10-3	-	TRBJ1-1	15	CAITPGGLVNTEAFF	TGTGCCATCACGCCGGGGGGCCTTGTGAACACTGAAGCTTTCTTT
-	TRBV14	-	TRBJ1-3	16	CASSQVAGSNGNTIYF	TGTGCCAGCAGCCAAGTAGCTGGGTCTAATGGAAACACCATATATTTT
TRBD2	TRBV7-8	-	TRBJ2-3	16	CASSLLLAGPTNTQYF	TGTGCCAGCAGCTTACTCCTAGCGGGGCCTACGAATACGCAGTATTTT
-	TRBV19	-	TRBJ1-2	16	CASSSTGMRGLDGYTF	TGTGCCAGTAGTTCGACGGGGATGAGGGGATTAGATGGCTACACCTTC
TRBD2	TRBV6-2/TRBV6-3	few	TRBJ2-2	21	CASSYSKTRLWREGRTGELFF	TGTGCCAGCAGTTACTCGAAAACCCGGCTTTGGCGGGAGGGCCGTACCGGGGAGCTGTTTTTT
TRBD1	TRBV28	many	TRBJ2-2	14	CASSFTGATGELFF	TGTGCCAGCAGTTTTACAGGGGCAACCGGGGAGCTGTTTTTT
TRBD1	TRBV6-5	many	TRBJ1-2	14	CASSWGQGNYGYTF	TGTGCCAGCAGTTGGGGACAGGGCAACTATGGCTACACCTTC
-	TRBV6-5	many	TRBJ1-1	15	CASSYSTRGDTEAFF	TGTGCCAGCAGTTACTCGACGAGAGGGGACACTGAAGCTTTCTTT
TRBD1	TRBV3-1	few	TRBJ2-5	15	CASSQEGPRGETQYF	TGTGCCAGCAGCCAAGAAGGACCCAGGGGGGAGACCCAGTACTTC
TRBD2	TRBV3-1	few	TRBJ2-3	16	CASSQEGGGAADTQYF	TGTGCCAGCAGCCAAGAGGGCGGGGGGGCTGCAGATACGCAGTATTTT
-	TRBV28	many	TRBJ1-2	18	CASSLLVGVGSHLYGYTF	TGTGCCAGCAGTTTATTGGTTGGGGTGGGCAGCCACCTTTATGGCTACACCTTC
-	TRBV28	once	TRBJ1-2	13	CASSIPDNYGYTF	TGTGCCAGCAGTATCCCAGATAACTATGGCTACACCTTC
-	TRBV29-1	few	TRBJ1-1	12	CSVSIPNTEAFF	TGCAGCGTATCGATCCCTAACACTGAAGCTTTCTTT
-	TRBV19	-	TRBJ1-6	12	CASSDGNSPLHF	TGTGCCAGTAGCGACGGTAATTCACCCCTCCACTTT
-	TRBV29-1	-	TRBJ2-3	13	CSDQERSTDTQYF	TGCAGCGATCAGGAGAGGAGCACAGATACGCAGTATTTT
TRBD1	TRBV7-9	-	TRBJ1-1	14	CASSQTGGENEAFF	TGTGCCAGCAGTCAAACAGGGGGCGAGAATGAAGCTTTCTTT
-	TRBV7-3	-	TRBJ1-6	16	CASSLTGGSYNSPLHF	TGTGCCAGCAGCTTAACTGGGGGCTCCTATAATTCACCCCTCCACTTT
-	TRBV6-5	-	TRBJ1-1	13	CASSSSSGLEAFF	TGTGCCAGCAGTTCTTCATCGGGTTTGGAAGCTTTCTTT